A few counts support the clone carrying this T cell receptor (beta chain). The junction and the germline gene differ at one end; a read error may be behind it. TCRdb reprocessed the PCR reads using MiXCR. The table lists more than 20,000 clones, 18% of them singletons. The data are from a study of metastatic and nonmetastatic thyroid tumors. Before thyroid surgery, none of the patients had received any treatment. The CDR3 runs 13 residues. Germline CDR1 and CDR2: MNHNS and SASEGT. Sample: adjacent normal tissue. The receptor was isolated from a male donor with papillary thyroid cancer or a benign thyroid nodule (not recorded which). Some clones in this sample may be carry-over from other donors' samples. The rearrangement uses TRBV6-1 and TRBJ2-7; D is possibly TRBD1 (6 bases). The CDR3 region has the DNA TGTGCCAGCAGTGCGGGACAAAGGAACGAGCAGTACTTT. Amino acid sequence: CASSAGQRNEQYF.